These 17 T cell receptor beta chains originate from one sample sequenced in a study of cytomegalovirus exposure and HLA in healthy donors. PCR primers comprised 60 Vbeta and 13 Jbeta primers. TCRdb's table, derived via immunoSEQ multiplex PCR, lists solely in-frame clones and lacks some. The data show a few hundred thousand clones, about 93% seen once. Sequencing used PBMCs. These receptors were taken from a girl between 2 and 10 years old in good health and CMV-seronegative.

The CDR3 sequence is CASSLREVTRRDQNIQYF. CDR3 coding DNA: TGCGCCAGCAGCTTGAGGGAGGTGACCCGCAGGGACCAAAACATTCAGTACTTC. The V gene is TRBV5-1, the J gene TRBJ2-4, with a tentative D call TRBD2 (6 bases). The V gene's germline CDR1 is SGHRS and CDR2 YFSETQ. The CDR3 sequence is 18 residues long. The germline V and J ends were trimmed by 1 base and 5 bases, with 22 bases remaining between them.

V usage is TRBV9 and J usage is TRBJ1-1; a possible D gene is TRBD1 (6 bases). Trimming left V 0 bases short and J 0 bases short, with 12 bases between. Germline-derived CDR1 and CDR2 are SGDLS and YYNGEE. The CDR3 has 16 residues. CDR3 residues: CASSVGGGRLNTEAFF. The CDR3 DNA reads TGTGCCAGCAGCGTAGGGGGGGGGCGACTGAACACTGAAGCTTTCTTT.

The genes are TRBV6-1 and TRBJ2-7; 14 bases align to TRBD2. V was clipped by 4 bases and J by 5 bases; unmatched bases: 10. The CDR3 contains 17 residues. CDR1 is MNHNS, CDR2 SASEGT, per germline. The CDR3 region has the DNA TGTGCCAGCAGTGGGGGGACTAGCGGGAGAAGATCCGACGAGCAGTACTTC. Protein sequence: CASSGGTSGRRSDEQYF.

The J gene is TRBJ2-3, the V gene TRBV10-2, with D perhaps matching TRBD2 (6 bases). Germline assignment: CDR1 WSHSY and CDR2 SAAADI. V was cut by 3 bases and J by 2 bases, with 12 bases left in between. The CDR3 consists of 15 residues. CDR3 region: CASSDGLPYTDTQYF. DNA for the CDR3: TGCGCCAGCAGTGATGGACTACCATACACAGATACGCAGTATTTT.

The chain carries TRBV20-1 and TRBJ1-1; D is uncertain. The V end lost 6 bases, the J end lost 4 bases, and 9 bases lay between the germline ends. The germline CDR1 and CDR2 sequences are DFQATT and SNEGSKA (reference sequence). This CDR3 is built from 11 residues. The CDR3 DNA reads as TGCAGTGCAAGCCGGGTCACTGAAGCTTTCTTT. It translates to CSASRVTEAFF.

This chain uses TRBV5-1 with TRBJ2-1, with TRBD2 identical over 13 bases. CDR3 length: 14 amino acids. V shed 5 bases, J shed 8 bases, and the junction held 4 bases outside the gene matches. Per the germline V gene, CDR1 is SGHRS and CDR2 is YFSETQ. The CDR3 loop is CASRGLAGSDEQFF. The CDR3 nucleotides are TGCGCCAGCAGGGGACTAGCGGGATCAGATGAGCAGTTCTTC.

This chain connects TRBV19 to TRBJ1-1; a weak D match, TRBD1 (6 bases). V was trimmed by 5 bases and J by 2 bases, leaving 15 bases between them. CDR3 size: 15 residues. Germline CDR1 LNHDA, CDR2 SQIVND (reference sequence). In DNA form, the CDR3 reads TGTGCCAGTAGTGCCTCGCCAGGGGCTAACACTGAAGCTTTCTTT. It encodes CASSASPGANTEAFF.

This clone has just one count. The rearrangement uses TRBV5-1 and TRBJ1-1, with D maybe TRBD1 (6 bases). Per germline, CDR1 SGHRS and CDR2 YFSETQ. The CDR3 totals 15 residues. The germline V and J ends were trimmed by 0 bases and 5 bases, with 14 bases remaining between them. The CDR3 here is CASSLDRALWTEAFF. The CDR3 bases are TGCGCCAGCAGCTTGGACAGGGCTTTGTGGACTGAAGCTTTCTTT.

The chain combines TRBV5-1 with TRBJ2-1, with 13 bases aligning to TRBD2. Trimming removed 4 bases from V and 5 bases from J; junction bases left unmatched: 6. The CDR3 runs to 16 residues. Per the germline V gene, CDR1 is SGHRS and CDR2 is YFSETQ. The CDR3 sequence is CASSPRLAGGNNEQFF. CDR3 coding DNA: TGCGCCAGCAGCCCGAGACTAGCGGGGGGAAACAATGAGCAGTTCTTC.

This clone has just a few counts. The chain is built from TRBV5-6 and TRBJ2-4; the match to TRBD2 covers 13 bases. The CDR3 spans 16 residues. V shed 5 bases, J shed 6 bases, and the junction held 8 bases outside the gene matches. Germline loops: CDR1 SGHDT, CDR2 YYEEEE. The CDR3 DNA reads TGTGCCAGCAGTCCCGGGACTAGCGGGATAGCAAACATTCAGTACTTC. Encoded protein: CASSPGTSGIANIQYF.

CDR3 protein: CAISGTSGTSTDTQYF. In DNA form, the CDR3 reads TGTGCCATCAGCGGGACTAGCGGAACTAGCACAGATACGCAGTATTTT. The J gene is TRBJ2-3, the V gene TRBV10-3, with 11 bases lining up with TRBD2. Germline V CDR1 and CDR2: ENHRY, SYGVKD. CDR3 length: 16 amino acids. The V and J ends lost 6 bases and 0 bases, in that order; junction bases with no gene match: 5.

The chain is built from TRBV11-2 and TRBJ2-2; 8 bases are shared with TRBD1. The CDR3 consists of 14 residues. CDR1 and CDR2 (germline): SGHAT, FQNNGV. The J segment lost 4 bases and the V segment lost 8 bases, leaving 6 bases of the junction unmatched. CDR3 in DNA: TGTGCCAGCTCCAGGGGGCGAAGCACCGGGGAGCTGTTTTTT. Protein product: CASSRGRSTGELFF.

The chain is built from TRBV11-2 and TRBJ2-7; the D is unclear. V lost 3 bases to trimming and J lost 9 bases, with 12 bases between them. CDR3 length: 12 residues. Looked up from germline, CDR1 is SGHAT and CDR2 is FQNNGV. CDR3 coding DNA: TGTGCCAGCAGCTTTGACATATCCGGGCAGTACTTC. Its protein product is CASSFDISGQYF.

The chain uses TRBV19 and TRBJ2-5, with 7 bases aligning to TRBD2. V gave up 3 bases and J gave up 5 bases; unmatched junction bases: 9. The CDR3 is 15 amino acids. The germline gives CDR1 LNHDA, CDR2 SQIVND (reference sequence). CDR3 bases: TGTGCCAGTAGTATGCCCAGCGGGATGCACGAGACCCAGTACTTC. It specifies CASSMPSGMHETQYF.

The chain employs TRBV6-5 and TRBJ1-2; D gene uncertain. V lost 0 bases and J lost 8, with 16 bases in between. The CDR3 has 15 amino acids. Germline loops: CDR1 MNHEY, CDR2 SVGAGI. CDR3 nucleotides: TGTGCCAGCAGTTACTCAATCGAGGAGGGCGGAGGCTACACCTTC. Translation gives CASSYSIEEGGGYTF.

This chain joins TRBV9 and TRBJ2-3; D not certain. The germline V gene encodes CDR1 SGDLS and CDR2 YYNGEE. Trimming stripped 1 base from V and 6 bases from J, with 18 bases between. The CDR3 is made up of 16 amino acids. This CDR3 reads CASSVPPQAGFDTQYF. The CDR3 DNA sequence: TGTGCCAGCAGCGTACCCCCCCAGGCAGGTTTCGATACGCAGTATTTT.

The rearrangement joins TRBV6-1 to TRBJ1-1, with 8 bases fitting TRBD1. From germline, CDR1 is MNHNS and CDR2 SASEGT. The CDR3 is made up of 19 amino acids. V shed 1 base, J shed 0 bases, and the junction held 13 bases outside the gene matches. Here the CDR3 reads CASSEGGMDRDIMNTEAFF. CDR3 bases: TGTGCCAGCAGTGAAGGGGGCATGGACAGGGATATAATGAACACTGAAGCTTTCTTT.